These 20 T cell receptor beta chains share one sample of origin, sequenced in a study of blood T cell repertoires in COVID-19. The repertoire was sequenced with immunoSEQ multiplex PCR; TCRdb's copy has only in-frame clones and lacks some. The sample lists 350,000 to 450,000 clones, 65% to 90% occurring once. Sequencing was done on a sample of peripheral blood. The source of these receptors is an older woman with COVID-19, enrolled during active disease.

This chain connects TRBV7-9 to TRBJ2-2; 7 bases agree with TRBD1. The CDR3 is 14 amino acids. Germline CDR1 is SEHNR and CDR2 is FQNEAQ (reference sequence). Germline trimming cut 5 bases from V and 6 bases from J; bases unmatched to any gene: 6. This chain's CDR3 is CASSLRDSAGELFF. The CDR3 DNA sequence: TGTGCCAGCAGCCTCCGGGACAGCGCCGGGGAGCTGTTTTTT.

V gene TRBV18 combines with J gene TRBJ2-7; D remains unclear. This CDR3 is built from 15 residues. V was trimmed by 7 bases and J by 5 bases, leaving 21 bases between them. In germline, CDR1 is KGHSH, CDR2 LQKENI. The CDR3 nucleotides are TGTGCCAGCTGCAATCCGACAATATCCCTAAACGAGCAGTACTTC. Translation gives CASCNPTISLNEQYF. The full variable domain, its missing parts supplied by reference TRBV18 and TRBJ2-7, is NAGVMQNPRHLVRRRGQEARLRCSPMKGHSHVYWYRQLPEEGLKFMVYLQKENIIDESGMPKERFSAEFPKEGPSILRIQQVVRGDSAAYFCASCNPTISLNEQYFGPGTRLTVT.

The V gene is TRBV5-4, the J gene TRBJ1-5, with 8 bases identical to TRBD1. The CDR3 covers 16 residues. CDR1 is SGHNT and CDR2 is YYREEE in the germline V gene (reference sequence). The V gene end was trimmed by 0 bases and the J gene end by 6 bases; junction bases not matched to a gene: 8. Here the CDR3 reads CASSLDQGALGQPQHF. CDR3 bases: TGTGCCAGCAGCTTGGATCAGGGGGCTTTGGGTCAGCCCCAGCATTTT.

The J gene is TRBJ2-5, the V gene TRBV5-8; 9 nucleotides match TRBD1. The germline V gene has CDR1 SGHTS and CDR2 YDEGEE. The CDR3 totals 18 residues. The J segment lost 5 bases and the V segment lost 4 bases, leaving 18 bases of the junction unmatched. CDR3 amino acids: CASSPRGRGQGFAETQYF. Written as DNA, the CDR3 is TGTGCCAGCAGCCCCAGGGGGCGGGGACAGGGATTTGCGGAGACCCAGTACTTC.

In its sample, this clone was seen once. The CDR3 nucleotides read TGTGCCAGCAGCCAATATGGCTACACCTTC. Translated, it gives CASSQYGYTF. The chain is built from TRBV13 and TRBJ1-2; D is ambiguous. Trimming removed 5 bases from V and 5 bases from J, with 3 bases in between. The CDR3 contains 10 residues. Germline CDR1 is PRHDT and CDR2 is FYEKMQ (reference sequence).

Written as DNA, the CDR3 is TGTGCCACCAAACCACAGGAGGGCCAGGGCTACACCTTC. Translated, it gives CATKPQEGQGYTF. This chain uses TRBV6-5 with TRBJ1-2; D might be TRBD1 (5 bases). This CDR3 spans 13 amino acids. The germline V gene encodes CDR1 MNHEY and CDR2 SVGAGI. Trimming removed 10 bases at V and 8 bases at J, with 20 bases between.

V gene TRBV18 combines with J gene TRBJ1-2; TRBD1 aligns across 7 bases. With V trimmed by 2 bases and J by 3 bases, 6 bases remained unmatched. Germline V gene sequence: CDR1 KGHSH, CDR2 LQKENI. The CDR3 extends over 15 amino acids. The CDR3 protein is CASSPGVRGDYGYTF. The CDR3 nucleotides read TGTGCCAGCTCACCAGGAGTCAGGGGGGACTATGGCTACACCTTC.

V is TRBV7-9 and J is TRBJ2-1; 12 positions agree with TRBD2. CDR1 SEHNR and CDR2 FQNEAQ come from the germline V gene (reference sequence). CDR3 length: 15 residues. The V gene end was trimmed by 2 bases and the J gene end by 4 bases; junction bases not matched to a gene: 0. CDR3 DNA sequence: TGTGCCAGCAGCTTACTAGCGGGGGGGTACAATGAGCAGTTCTTC. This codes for CASSLLAGGYNEQFF.

The CDR3 nucleotides read TGTGCCAGCAGATCCCGGACAGATGTCACCGGGGAGCTGTTTTTT. Encoded protein: CASRSRTDVTGELFF. The chain recombines TRBV2 with TRBJ2-2, with D perhaps TRBD1 (6 bases). V gave up 6 bases and J gave up 4 bases, with 15 bases separating them. CDR1 SNHLY and CDR2 FYNNEI come from the germline V gene. The CDR3 covers 15 residues.

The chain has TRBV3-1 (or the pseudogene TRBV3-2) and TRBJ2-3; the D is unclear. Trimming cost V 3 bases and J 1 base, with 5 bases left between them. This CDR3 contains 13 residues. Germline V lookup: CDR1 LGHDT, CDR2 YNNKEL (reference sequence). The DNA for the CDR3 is TGTGCCAGCAGCCACCGTGGCACAGATACGCAGTATTTT. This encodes CASSHRGTDTQYF.

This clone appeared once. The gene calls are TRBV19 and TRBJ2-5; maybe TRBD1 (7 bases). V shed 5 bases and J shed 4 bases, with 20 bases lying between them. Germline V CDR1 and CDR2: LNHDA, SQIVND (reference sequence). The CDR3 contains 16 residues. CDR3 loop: CASSAIRGVTGETQYF. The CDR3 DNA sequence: TGTGCCAGTAGTGCCATCAGGGGGGTCACGGGAGAGACCCAGTACTTC.

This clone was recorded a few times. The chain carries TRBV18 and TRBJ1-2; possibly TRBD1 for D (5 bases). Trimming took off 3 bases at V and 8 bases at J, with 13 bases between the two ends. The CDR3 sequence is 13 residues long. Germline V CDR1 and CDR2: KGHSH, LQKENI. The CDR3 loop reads CASSPQWGDGYTF. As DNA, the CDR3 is TGTGCCAGCTCACCCCAGTGGGGGGACGGCTACACCTTC.

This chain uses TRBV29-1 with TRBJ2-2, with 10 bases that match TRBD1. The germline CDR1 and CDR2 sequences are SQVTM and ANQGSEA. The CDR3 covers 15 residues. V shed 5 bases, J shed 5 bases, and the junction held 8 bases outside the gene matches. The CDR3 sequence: CSVWARQGATGELFF. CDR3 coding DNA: TGCAGCGTTTGGGCCCGACAGGGGGCGACCGGGGAGCTGTTTTTT.

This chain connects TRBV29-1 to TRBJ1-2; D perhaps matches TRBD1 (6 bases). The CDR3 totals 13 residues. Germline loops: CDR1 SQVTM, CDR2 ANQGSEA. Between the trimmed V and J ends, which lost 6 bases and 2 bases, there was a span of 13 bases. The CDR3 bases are TGCAGCGTCCGAAACAGGGAAAACTATGGCTACACCTTC. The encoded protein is CSVRNRENYGYTF.

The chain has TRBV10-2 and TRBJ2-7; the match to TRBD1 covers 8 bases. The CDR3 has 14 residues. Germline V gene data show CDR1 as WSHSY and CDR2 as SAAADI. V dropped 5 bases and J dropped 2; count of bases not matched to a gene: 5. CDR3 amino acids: CASSMGQATYEQYF. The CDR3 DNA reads TGCGCCAGCAGTATGGGACAGGCGACCTACGAGCAGTACTTC.

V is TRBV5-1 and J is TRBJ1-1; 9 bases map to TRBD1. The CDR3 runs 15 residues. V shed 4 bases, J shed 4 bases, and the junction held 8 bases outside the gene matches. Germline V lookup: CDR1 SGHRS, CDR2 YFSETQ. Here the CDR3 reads CASSPQGAFVTEAFF. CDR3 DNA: TGCGCCAGCAGCCCACAGGGGGCCTTCGTCACTGAAGCTTTCTTT.

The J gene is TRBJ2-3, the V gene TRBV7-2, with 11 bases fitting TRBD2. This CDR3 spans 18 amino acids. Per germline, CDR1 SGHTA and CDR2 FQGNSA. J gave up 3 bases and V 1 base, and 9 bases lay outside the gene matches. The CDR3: CASSLVPSGGFRTDTQYF. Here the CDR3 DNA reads TGTGCCAGCAGCTTAGTTCCTAGCGGGGGGTTTCGGACAGATACGCAGTATTTT.

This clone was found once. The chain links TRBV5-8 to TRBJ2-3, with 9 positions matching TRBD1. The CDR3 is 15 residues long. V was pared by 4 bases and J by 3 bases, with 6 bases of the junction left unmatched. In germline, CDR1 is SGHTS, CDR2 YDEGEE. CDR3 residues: CASSHQTGGTDTQYF. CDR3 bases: TGTGCCAGCAGCCATCAGACAGGGGGTACAGATACGCAGTATTTT.

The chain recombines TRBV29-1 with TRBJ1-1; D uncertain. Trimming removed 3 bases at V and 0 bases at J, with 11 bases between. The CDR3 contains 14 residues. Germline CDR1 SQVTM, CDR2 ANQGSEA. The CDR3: CSVEFILLNTEAFF. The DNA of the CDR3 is TGCAGCGTTGAGTTTATCCTTCTGAACACTGAAGCTTTCTTT.

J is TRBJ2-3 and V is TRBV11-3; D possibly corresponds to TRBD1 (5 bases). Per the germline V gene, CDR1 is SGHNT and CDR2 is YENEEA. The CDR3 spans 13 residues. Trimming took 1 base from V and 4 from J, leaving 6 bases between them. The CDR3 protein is CASSLGGSDTQYF. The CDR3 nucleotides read TGTGCCAGCAGCTTAGGGGGCTCAGATACGCAGTATTTT.